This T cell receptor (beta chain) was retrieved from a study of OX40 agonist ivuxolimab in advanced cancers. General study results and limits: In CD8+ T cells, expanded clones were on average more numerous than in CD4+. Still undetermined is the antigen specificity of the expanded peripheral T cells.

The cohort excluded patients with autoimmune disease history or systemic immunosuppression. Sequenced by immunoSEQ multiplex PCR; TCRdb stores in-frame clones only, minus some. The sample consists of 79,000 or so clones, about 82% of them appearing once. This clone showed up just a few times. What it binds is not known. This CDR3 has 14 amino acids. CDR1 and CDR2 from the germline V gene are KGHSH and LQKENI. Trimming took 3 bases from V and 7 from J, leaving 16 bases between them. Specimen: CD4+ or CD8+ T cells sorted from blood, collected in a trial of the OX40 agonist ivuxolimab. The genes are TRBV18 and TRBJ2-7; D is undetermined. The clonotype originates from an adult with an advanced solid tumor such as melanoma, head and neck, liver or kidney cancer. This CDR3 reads CASSPSSRAGEQYF. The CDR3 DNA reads TGTGCCAGCTCACCCTCCAGTCGGGCTGGGGAGCAGTACTTC. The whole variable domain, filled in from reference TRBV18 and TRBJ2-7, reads NAGVMQNPRHLVRRRGQEARLRCSPMKGHSHVYWYRQLPEEGLKFMVYLQKENIIDESGMPKERFSAEFPKEGPSILRIQQVVRGDSAAYFCASSPSSRAGEQYFGPGTRLTVT.